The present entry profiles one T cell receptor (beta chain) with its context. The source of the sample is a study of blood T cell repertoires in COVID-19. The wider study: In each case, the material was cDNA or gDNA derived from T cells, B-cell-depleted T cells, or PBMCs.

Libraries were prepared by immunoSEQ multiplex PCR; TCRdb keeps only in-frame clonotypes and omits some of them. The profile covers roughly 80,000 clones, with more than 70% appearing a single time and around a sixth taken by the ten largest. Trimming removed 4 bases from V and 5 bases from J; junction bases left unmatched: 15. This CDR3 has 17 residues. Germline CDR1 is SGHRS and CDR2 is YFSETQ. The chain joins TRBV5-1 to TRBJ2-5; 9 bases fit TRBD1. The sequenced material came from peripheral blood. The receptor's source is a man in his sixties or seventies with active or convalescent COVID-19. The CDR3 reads CASSVGQGMILAETQYF. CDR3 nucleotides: TGCGCCAGCAGCGTAGGACAGGGGATGATATTGGCCGAGACCCAGTACTTC.